Sequencing of this T cell receptor beta chain was carried out in a study of T cells in Graves' hyperthyroidism and ophthalmopathy. Amplified regions were TCR beta CDR3 sequences from RNA transcripts. With the HTBI primer set, the TCR CDR3 went through a first round of RT-PCR. TCRdb analysed the multiplex PCR reads with MiXCR anew, one entry per CDR3 protein. In the table there are around 180,000 distinct CDR3 sequences, over 15% of which are singletons. The junction had 15 bases not matched to a gene; V was cut back by 6 bases and J by 10 bases. CDR3 length: 15 residues. Germline V lookup: CDR1 WSHSY, CDR2 SAAADI. This clonotype occurred many times.

The chain is built from TRBV10-2 and TRBJ2-1, with 7 bases fitting TRBD1. Sequencing input: blood. The sequence was collected from a woman between 50 and 59 years old with Graves' hyperthyroidism. The DNA for the CDR3 is TGCGCCAGCAGCCTACCCCAGGGACAGCCTTGGGAGCAGTTCTTC. Protein product: CASSLPQGQPWEQFF.